This T cell receptor beta chain was sequenced during a study of blood T cell repertoires in COVID-19. Assay used: immunoSEQ multiplex PCR; TCRdb lists only in-frame clones, some missing. The sample carries around 200,000 clones, roughly 80% recorded once. The CDR3 runs to 16 residues. The sequence was collected from a woman of 80 years or more with acute or convalescent COVID-19. The sequencing sample was made of peripheral blood. V is TRBV21-1 and J is TRBJ1-1; TRBD1, the table's D call, was not compared with the DNA. TRBV21-1 is termed a pseudogene. Here the CDR3 reads CASSKVLGARNTEAFF. CDR3 in DNA: TGTGCCAGCAGCAAAGTTCTGGGGGCGCGGAACACTGAAGCTTTCTTT.